One and the same sample provided the 24 T cell receptor beta chains below, sequenced in a study of OX40 agonist ivuxolimab in advanced cancers. The data were produced by immunoSEQ multiplex PCR, yet TCRdb's version contains in-frame clones alone and is incomplete. The sample has roughly 70,000 clones; approximately 85% are singletons. Sequenced here: CD4+ or CD8+ T cells sorted from blood, sampled in a trial of the OX40 agonist ivuxolimab. Every receptor here comes from an adult with an advanced solid tumor such as melanoma, head and neck, liver or kidney cancer.

The chain uses TRBV6-6 and TRBJ1-5; D is unclear. Between the trimmed V and J ends, which lost 0 bases and 4 bases, there was a span of 10 bases. CDR3 length: 15 residues. CDR1 is MNHNY, CDR2 SVGAGI, per germline (reference sequence). The CDR3 bases are TGTGCCAGCAGTTACTCGATTCTGGGTAATCAGCCCCAGCATTTT. Encoded protein: CASSYSILGNQPQHF.

This clone was seen just once. This CDR3 reads CASSSRDLFF. CDR3 DNA: TGTGCCAGCAGCTCCCGGGACTTGTTCTTC. The chain couples TRBV7-2 to TRBJ2-1; D is possibly TRBD2 (6 bases). V gave up 4 bases and J gave up 15 bases, with 10 bases separating them. The V gene's germline CDR1 is SGHTA and CDR2 FQGNSA. The CDR3 runs to 10 residues.

The gene calls are TRBV28 and TRBJ2-3, with 10 bases lining up with TRBD1. The J segment lost 6 bases and the V segment lost 2 bases, leaving 8 bases of the junction unmatched. This CDR3 region has 16 residues. CDR1 and CDR2 (germline): MDHEN, SYDVKM. The CDR3 bases are TGTGCCAGCAGTTTACCCGGGACAGGGGTTTACGATACGCAGTATTTT. The encoded protein is CASSLPGTGVYDTQYF.

This sequence joins TRBV27 and TRBJ2-5; no reliable D call. Trimming removed 8 bases from V and 2 bases from J, with 12 bases in between. Germline V lookup: CDR1 MNHEY, CDR2 SMNVEV (reference sequence). The CDR3 has 13 residues. The CDR3 coding sequence is TGTGCCAGCGGAGATTTCAGGCAAGAGACCCAGTACTTC. This sequence encodes CASGDFRQETQYF.

This sequence joins TRBV7-3 and TRBJ1-1, with TRBD1 as a possible D gene (6 bases). V shed 1 base and J shed 2 bases, with 11 bases lying between them. The CDR3 sequence is 15 residues long. Germline loops: CDR1 SGHTA, CDR2 FQGTGA. The CDR3 region has the DNA TGTGCCAGCAGCTTAATCGGGGGCGTCAACACTGAAGCTTTCTTT. This sequence encodes CASSLIGGVNTEAFF.

Here the CDR3 reads CASSGTSGSYTQYF. CDR3 nucleotides: TGCGCCAGCAGCGGTACTAGCGGGAGCTATACGCAGTATTTT. This chain joins TRBV5-1 and TRBJ2-3, with 11 nucleotides matching TRBD2. CDR3 length: 14 residues. CDR1 is SGHRS, CDR2 YFSETQ, per germline. V lost 4 bases, J lost 7 bases, and 5 bases stayed unmatched.

This rearrangement joins TRBV4-3 to TRBJ1-2, with TRBD1 identical over 10 bases. The V segment lost 3 bases and the J segment 3 bases; nucleotides outside the gene matches: 4. Germline values: CDR1 LGHNA, CDR2 YSLEER. This CDR3 comprises 15 residues. CDR3 amino acids: CASSHRQGADYGYTF. CDR3 nucleotide sequence: TGCGCCAGCAGCCACAGACAGGGGGCAGACTATGGCTACACCTTC.

This clone was found once. The chain has TRBV18 and TRBJ2-6; TRBD1 is a possible D gene (5 bases). CDR3 size: 14 residues. CDR1 and CDR2 from the germline V gene are KGHSH and LQKENI. Deletions cut 6 bases from V and 0 bases from J, with 6 bases between. DNA for the CDR3: TGTGCCAGCTCCAGGGTCTCTGGGGCCAACGTCCTGACTTTC. It encodes CASSRVSGANVLTF.

V and J are TRBV29-1 and TRBJ1-2; D is uncertain. V lost 0 bases and J lost 4, with 9 bases in between. From germline, CDR1 is SQVTM and CDR2 ANQGSEA. The CDR3 consists of 13 residues. This chain's CDR3 is CSVEERSGYGYTF. The CDR3, as DNA: TGCAGCGTTGAAGAGAGGTCAGGCTATGGCTACACCTTC.

The CDR3 coding sequence is TGTGCCAGCAGCCTCGGGGTGGGAAGCACAGATACGCAGTATTTT. Translated, it gives CASSLGVGSTDTQYF. The chain employs TRBV7-6 and TRBJ2-3; D may be TRBD2 (5 bases). The CDR3 has 15 amino acids. Trimming removed 5 bases from V and 0 bases from J, with 12 bases in between. Germline V CDR1 and CDR2: SGHVS, FNYEAQ.

V gene TRBV6-4 combines with J gene TRBJ1-5, with a tentative D call TRBD1 (5 bases). Germline CDR1 reads MRHNA; CDR2 reads SNTAGT. The CDR3 is 19 residues long. V gave up 4 bases and J gave up 3 bases, with 25 bases separating them. The CDR3 nucleotides read TGTGCCAGCAGTGTTAAGTCGGGACCCGGAGAGCCACACAATCAGCCCCAGCATTTT. Its translation is CASSVKSGPGEPHNQPQHF.

This chain links TRBV28 with TRBJ2-5; 12 bases align to TRBD1. Germline lookup yields CDR1 MDHEN and CDR2 SYDVKM. This CDR3 is 16 amino acids long. V lost 7 bases and J lost 5; bases outside the gene matches: 11. Here the CDR3 reads CASTPAGTGGEETQYF. The DNA of the CDR3 is TGTGCCAGCACCCCGGCCGGGACAGGGGGCGAGGAGACCCAGTACTTC.

J is TRBJ1-5 and V is TRBV6-1, with D unresolved. The CDR3 covers 12 residues. In germline, CDR1 is MNHNS, CDR2 SASEGT. CDR3 sequence: CATRGFNQPQHF. The CDR3 DNA is TGTGCGACCCGTGGGTTCAATCAGCCCCAGCATTTT.

This sequence joins TRBV10-3 and TRBJ2-5, with 9 nucleotides matching TRBD1. With V trimmed by 5 bases and J by 5 bases, 6 bases remained unmatched. Per germline, CDR1 ENHRY and CDR2 SYGVKD. This CDR3 region has 14 residues. The CDR3 region is CAISPTGGQETQYF. The CDR3 region has the DNA TGTGCCATCAGTCCCACAGGGGGCCAGGAGACCCAGTACTTC.

The chain has TRBV6-5 and TRBJ2-3; 14 bases map to TRBD2. The ends lost 11 bases at V and 5 bases at J; junction bases unmatched: 6. From germline, CDR1 is MNHEY and CDR2 SVGAGI. The CDR3 has 14 residues. The CDR3 coding sequence is TGTGCCTCCAACGGACTAGCGGGGGGAGATACGCAGTATTTT. Protein: CASNGLAGGDTQYF.

V gene TRBV28 combines with J gene TRBJ1-6; TRBD1 matches 9 bases. The ends lost 5 bases at V and 9 bases at J; junction bases unmatched: 5. This CDR3 region has 14 residues. Looked up from germline, CDR1 is MDHEN and CDR2 is SYDVKM. This CDR3 is CASSLTGGPSPLHF. The CDR3 bases are TGTGCCAGCAGTCTGACAGGGGGTCCTTCACCCCTCCACTTT.

The J gene is TRBJ1-5, the V gene TRBV6-1, with 9 bases fitting TRBD1. Trimming removed 0 bases from V and 2 bases from J; junction bases left unmatched: 2. The germline gives CDR1 MNHNS, CDR2 SASEGT. The CDR3 contains 16 residues. The CDR3 coding sequence is TGTGCCAGCAGTGAAGCGGGACAGGGACGCAATCAGCCCCAGCATTTT. This translates into CASSEAGQGRNQPQHF.

The chain has TRBV28 and TRBJ1-5, with 10 bases that match TRBD1. The CDR3 is 18 amino acids. The germline gives CDR1 MDHEN, CDR2 SYDVKM. J was trimmed by 0 bases and V by 4 bases; bases with no gene match: 9. DNA for the CDR3: TGTGCCAGCAGTTCCCCCAGGGACAGGGGTTCTAGCAATCAGCCCCAGCATTTT. As protein: CASSSPRDRGSSNQPQHF.

This rearrangement joins TRBV15 to TRBJ2-5; 10 bases are a match to TRBD2. Germline CDR1 and CDR2: LNHNV and YYDKDF (reference sequence). The CDR3 loop spans 15 amino acids. V dropped 1 base and J dropped 7; count of bases not matched to a gene: 6. For the CDR3, the DNA is TGTGCCACCAGCAGAGGACTAGCGGGTGGTTTGACCCAGTACTTC. Its translation: CATSRGLAGGLTQYF.

This clone was counted between two and nine times. The chain carries TRBV6-5 and TRBJ1-1; D not certain. CDR1 and CDR2 from the germline V gene are MNHEY and SVGAGI. Trimming pared 2 bases from V and 5 bases from J, leaving 9 bases between. This CDR3 is built from 13 residues. The CDR3 reads CASSYTRKTEAFF. DNA of the CDR3: TGTGCCAGCAGTTACACCAGGAAGACTGAAGCTTTCTTT.

This clone was seen a single time. The rearrangement links TRBV7-9 to TRBJ1-2; 7 nucleotides align to TRBD1. The germline CDR1 and CDR2 sequences are SEHNR and FQNEAQ (reference sequence). The CDR3 has 13 residues. V lost 2 bases to trimming and J lost 7 bases; unmatched junction nucleotides: 4. The DNA of the CDR3 is TGTGCCAGCAGCTTAATAGGGGGCCGTGGCTACACCTTC. Its translation is CASSLIGGRGYTF.

The chain is built from TRBV7-8 and TRBJ2-7, with 14 bases fitting TRBD2. With V trimmed by 5 bases and J by 4 bases, 4 bases remained unmatched. Germline loops: CDR1 SGHVS, CDR2 FQNEAQ. CDR3 length: 15 amino acids. CDR3 sequence: CASSAGTSGSYEQYF. CDR3 sequence (DNA): TGTGCCAGCAGCGCCGGGACTAGCGGGAGTTACGAGCAGTACTTC.

The DNA of the CDR3 is TGTGCCTGGACTAGCGGGAGATATGAGCAGTTCTTC. Protein product: CAWTSGRYEQFF. J is TRBJ2-1 and V is TRBV30, with 10 positions matching TRBD2. Per the germline V gene, CDR1 is GTSNPN and CDR2 is SVGIG (reference sequence). The trim removed 4 bases at V and 8 bases at J, leaving 2 bases unmatched. CDR3 length: 12 amino acids.

The J gene is TRBJ2-3, the V gene TRBV30, with TRBD2 identical over 11 bases. V gave up 5 bases and J gave up 3 bases; unmatched junction bases: 7. This CDR3 is 15 amino acids long. The germline V gene encodes CDR1 GTSNPN and CDR2 SVGIG (reference sequence). Here the CDR3 reads CAWRRTSGSTDTQYF. The CDR3 DNA reads TGTGCCTGGCGCAGAACTAGCGGGAGTACAGATACGCAGTATTTT. Complete variable domain (other parts from reference TRBV30 and TRBJ2-3): SQTIHQWPATLVQPVGSPLSLECTVEGTSNPNLYWYRQAAGRGLQLLFYSVGIGQISSEVPQNLSASRPQDRQFILSSKKLLLSDSGFYLCAWRRTSGSTDTQYFGPGTRLTVL.